These T cell receptor beta chains were read from a single sample in a study of CXCR3-negative and CXCR3-positive naive CD8 T cells. TCRdb re-called the 5' RACE reads and gives one entry per CDR3 protein, without DNA. This sample's clone table lists 130,000 to 150,000 distinct CDR3 sequences. The sample consisted of naive CXCR3+ CD8+ T cells from blood. Receptors were obtained from a human donor in good health. Some clones in this sample may be carry-over from other donors' samples. The CDR3 runs from the conserved cysteine through the conserved F or W.

j_gene	v_gene	CDR3aa
TRBJ2-3	TRBV7-9	CASNYNRETDTQYF
TRBJ2-2	TRBV29-1	CSVFRPTGELFF
TRBJ1-1	TRBV29-1	CSVPRGTEAFF
TRBJ1-3	TRBV29-1	CSVVSWTDQIGNTIYF
TRBJ1-2	TRBV27	CASRTGGSYGYTF
TRBJ2-5	TRBV5-5	CASSLIGTGVVETQYF
TRBJ1-2	TRBV30	CAWRGLDSNYGYTF
TRBJ1-1	TRBV30	CAWVEGWGSTEAFF
TRBJ2-2	TRBV11-2	CASSFGLGEYTGELFF
TRBJ1-2	TRBV6-2/TRBV6-3	CASSHHGTGVLYGYTF
TRBJ1-2	TRBV12-3/TRBV12-4	CASSSYMTGDNYGYTF
TRBJ2-7	TRBV25-1	CASSEYKDRWEQYF
TRBJ2-1	TRBV2	CASSLRGGYNEQFF
TRBJ2-1	TRBV29-1	CSGTGPYNEQFF
TRBJ1-1	TRBV7-9	CASTAIDHWSTEAFF
TRBJ2-7	TRBV7-9	CASSGTALEQYF
TRBJ2-7	TRBV7-9	CASSLVGGHEQYF
TRBJ2-5	TRBV12-3/TRBV12-4	CASSLFGGSEETQYF
TRBJ2-1	TRBV7-9	CASSPRLEAYNEQFF
TRBJ2-7	TRBV11-3	CASSPPTAGYYEQYF
TRBJ2-1	TRBV7-9	CASSLAFGTSYNEQFF
TRBJ1-1	TRBV6-1	CASSDPDRVNTEAFF
TRBJ2-1	TRBV5-1	CASSLGQGGADEQFF
TRBJ2-2	TRBV7-2	CASSSTLRTPRYWTGELFF
TRBJ2-7	TRBV6-5	CATVEFRASSYEQYF
TRBJ2-1	TRBV4-2	CASSQSPSSYNEQFF
TRBJ2-7	TRBV7-9	CASSSPGAEEQYF
TRBJ2-3	TRBV11-2	CASSLDGGGRTDTQYF
TRBJ2-5	TRBV7-2	CASSSPPARIQETQYF
TRBJ1-1	TRBV4-2	CASGKTGKTEAFF
TRBJ1-2	TRBV7-7	CASSSAGQVINYGYTF
TRBJ1-1	TRBV7-9	CASSPGGGPEAFF
TRBJ1-2	TRBV6-5	CASRDARAGTGYTF
TRBJ2-5	TRBV5-5	CASSPWGNQETQYF
TRBJ2-2	TRBV29-1	CSVENSHTGELFF
TRBJ2-3	TRBV7-6	CASSLVSGRSTDTQYF
TRBJ2-7	TRBV7-9	CASSLALTEQYF
TRBJ2-1	TRBV7-9	CASSLGVIVGPREGSYNEQFF
TRBJ2-1	TRBV7-6	CASSPSTNGKGVSGINEQFF
TRBJ2-3	TRBV5-1	CASSLLGTTDTQYF
TRBJ2-5	TRBV14	CASSQAGWETQYF
TRBJ1-1	TRBV7-8	CASSWTVLNTEAFF
TRBJ2-7	TRBV7-2	CASSFGGSEQYF
TRBJ1-4	TRBV14	CASSRWGNEKLFF
TRBJ2-7	TRBV14	CASSLRTGAYEQYF
TRBJ2-7	TRBV20-1	CSARDPDAHRVIYEQYF
TRBJ2-2	TRBV29-1	CSVVETGPNTGELFF
TRBJ1-1	TRBV19	CASSMGDTEAFF
TRBJ2-7	TRBV14	CASSHADRGYEQYF